This TCR beta chain was identified in a study of T cells in Graves' hyperthyroidism and ophthalmopathy. This clonotype came up many times. For the diagnoses, clinical symptoms, serum thyroxine and TRAb, thyroid ultrasound and orbital computed tomography were used. V was pared by 5 bases and J by 7 bases, with 17 bases of the junction left unmatched. This CDR3 is 17 amino acids long. Germline V gives CDR1 SGHAT, CDR2 FQNNGV. Researchers amplified the TCR beta CDR3 regions from RNA transcripts. The TCR CDR3 first-round RT-PCR relied on the HTBI primer set. TCRdb passed the multiplex PCR reads through MiXCR, listing each CDR3 protein once. Of about 420,000 distinct CDR3 sequences in the sample, about 15% were seen once.

The rearrangement uses TRBV11-2 and TRBJ2-7; 10 nucleotides agree with TRBD1. This clonotype was obtained from a woman between 18 and 29 years old with Graves' hyperthyroidism. The sample taken for sequencing was blood. The CDR3 loop reads CASSRLSRTGGQGEQYF. CDR3 nucleotides: TGTGCCAGCAGCCGATTGAGCCGGACAGGGGGGCAGGGGGAGCAGTACTTC.